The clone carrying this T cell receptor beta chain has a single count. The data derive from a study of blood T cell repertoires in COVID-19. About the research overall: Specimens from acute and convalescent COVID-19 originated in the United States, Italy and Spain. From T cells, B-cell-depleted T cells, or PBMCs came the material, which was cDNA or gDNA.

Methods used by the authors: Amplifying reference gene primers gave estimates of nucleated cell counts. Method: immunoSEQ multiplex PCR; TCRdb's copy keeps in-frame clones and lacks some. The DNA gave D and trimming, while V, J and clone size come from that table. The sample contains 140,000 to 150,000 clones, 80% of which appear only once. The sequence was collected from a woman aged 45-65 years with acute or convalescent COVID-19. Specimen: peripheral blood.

The CDR3 here is CASSFSPDFSSGNTIYF. CDR3 in DNA: TGCGCCAGCAGCTTCTCCCCGGACTTTTCCTCTGGAAACACCATATATTTT. V is TRBV5-1 and J is TRBJ1-3; no definite D call. V was shortened by 2 bases and J by 0 bases, with 15 bases between the two germline ends. Germline CDR1 SGHRS, CDR2 YFSETQ. This CDR3 spans 17 amino acids.